This TCR beta chain comes out of a study of identifying expanded T cells in peripheral blood. This table comes from immunoSEQ multiplex PCR, and its TCRdb copy is limited to in-frame clones, with some not included. The data show about 78,000 clones, with approximately 84% seen just once and around 18% held by the top ten. Comments on this clone: What it binds is unknown.

The CDR3 covers 13 residues. Trimming removed 5 bases from V and 4 bases from J; junction bases left unmatched: 1. Germline CDR1 and CDR2: MDHEN and SYDVKM. The study's findings and limits: About 1.2 clones differed between technical replicates, versus about 15 and 19 over time.

Healthy donors had no documented immune events, such as infections, while sampled. The chain couples TRBV28 to TRBJ2-7; 11 nucleotides line up with TRBD2. The clonotype was recovered from a person aged 18 to 75 in good health. Material: blood. The CDR3 is CASSGTSGYEQYF. As DNA, the CDR3 is TGTGCCAGCAGTGGGACTAGCGGTTACGAGCAGTACTTC.